This passage covers 3 T cell receptor beta chains from one sample sequenced in a study of shared clonotypes between healthy human individuals. TCRdb's table, derived via immunoSEQ multiplex PCR, lists solely in-frame clones and lacks some. This table has around 510,000 clones, about 80% appearing once. The source material was PBMCs. The receptors were sampled from a woman aged 35 to 49 in good health. Some clones in this sample may be carry-over from other donors' samples.

This clone was recorded only once. The rearrangement uses TRBV6-5 and TRBJ2-7; TRBD1 matches 7 bases. The ends lost 7 bases at V and 2 bases at J; junction bases unmatched: 11. The CDR3 is made up of 15 amino acids. The germline V gene encodes CDR1 MNHEY and CDR2 SVGAGI. This CDR3 is CASNREGADPYEQYF. For the CDR3, the DNA is TGTGCCAGCAACCGAGAGGGGGCGGACCCCTACGAGCAGTACTTC.

This chain joins TRBV7-9 and TRBJ1-4, with unresolved D. V lost 5 bases, J lost 6 bases, and 10 bases lay in between. CDR3 length: 13 amino acids. Germline lookup yields CDR1 SEHNR and CDR2 FQNEAQ (reference sequence). CDR3: CASSPTRDEKLFF. The CDR3 DNA reads TGTGCCAGCAGCCCGACAAGGGATGAAAAACTGTTTTTT.

The CDR3, as DNA: TGCAGCGTTGACGGGACAGGGGATTATGAGCAGTTCTTC. It specifies CSVDGTGDYEQFF. This sequence joins TRBV29-1 and TRBJ2-1, with TRBD1 matching over 10 bases. This CDR3 is 13 amino acids long. Germline CDR1 is SQVTM and CDR2 is ANQGSEA. V was pared by 3 bases and J by 8 bases, with 4 bases of the junction left unmatched.